One and the same sample provided the 8 T cell receptor beta chains below, sequenced in a study of blood T cell repertoires in COVID-19. Sequencing used immunoSEQ multiplex PCR; TCRdb keeps in-frame clones, though not all of them. This table has fewer than 200,000 clones, 83% appearing once. The sample was peripheral blood. The receptors originated from a woman between 65 and 79 years old who had recovered from COVID-19.

The V and J genes are TRBV5-5 and TRBJ2-3; D gene unclear. CDR3 length: 13 amino acids. CDR1 and CDR2 from the germline V gene are SGHKS and YYEKEE (reference sequence). V was cut by 2 bases and J by 5 bases, with 9 bases left in between. In DNA, the CDR3 is TGTGCCAGCAGCTTAACTCCTAGAGATACGCAGTATTTT. Translating it yields CASSLTPRDTQYF.

This clone was seen a handful of times. The chain carries TRBV30 and TRBJ1-5; possible D gene TRBD1, 6 bases. This CDR3 has 15 amino acids. Germline V lookup: CDR1 GTSNPN, CDR2 SVGIG (reference sequence). V lost 0 bases and J lost 6, with 15 bases in between. CDR3 nucleotides: TGTGCCTGGAGTGTACGGGGCCCCAGGGGTCAGCCCCAGCATTTT. Encoded protein: CAWSVRGPRGQPQHF. Supplemented by reference TRBV30 and TRBJ1-5, the full variable domain reads SQTIHQWPATLVQPVGSPLSLECTVEGTSNPNLYWYRQAAGRGLQLLFYSVGIGQISSEVPQNLSASRPQDRQFILSSKKLLLSDSGFYLCAWSVRGPRGQPQHFGDGTRLSIL.

Only a few counts were recorded for this clone. Distinct nucleotide sequences in the sample also encode this CDR3. The chain uses TRBV5-1 and TRBJ1-1; 7 bases align to TRBD1. The CDR3 length is 14 residues. The V gene's germline CDR1 is SGHRS and CDR2 YFSETQ. With V trimmed by 6 bases and J by 4 bases, 9 bases remained unmatched. The CDR3 coding sequence is TGCGCCAGCAAGCTTGGTAGGGGGCCCACTGAAGCTTTCTTT. Its translation is CASKLGRGPTEAFF.

The rearrangement uses TRBV6-5 and TRBJ2-1; the match to TRBD2 covers 7 bases. CDR1 and CDR2 from the germline V gene are MNHEY and SVGAGI. The CDR3 runs 14 residues. The J segment lost 8 bases and the V segment lost 7 bases, leaving 11 bases of the junction unmatched. DNA of the CDR3: TGTGCCAGCACTGGGCTAGCGGCGGTAGATGAGCAGTTCTTC. It encodes CASTGLAAVDEQFF.

The chain employs TRBV28 and TRBJ1-2, with 7 positions matching TRBD1. V trimming: 11 bases; J trimming: 7 bases; junction bases outside the gene matches: 10. CDR3 size: 12 residues. Germline V gene lookup returns CDR1 MDHEN and CDR2 SYDVKM. The CDR3 DNA follows: TGTGCCGGCCACGACAGGGTGGGTGGCTACACCTTC. It codes for CAGHDRVGGYTF.

The chain uses TRBV30 and TRBJ2-3; TRBD2 agrees at 8 bases. The CDR3 contains 13 residues. Germline V lookup: CDR1 GTSNPN, CDR2 SVGIG (reference sequence). V lost 0 bases and J lost 8; bases outside the gene matches: 4. For the CDR3, the DNA is TGTGCCTGGAGTGTATACAGCGGGGGTACGCAGTATTTT. Its protein product is CAWSVYSGGTQYF.

V and J are TRBV21-1 and TRBJ1-2. TRBV21-1 is a pseudogene. The CDR3 is 15 residues long. CDR3: CASSKERGREYGYTF. Written as DNA, the CDR3 is TGTGCCAGCAGCAAAGAGAGGGGGAGGGAATATGGCTACACCTTC.

This clone came up a few times. This chain joins TRBV5-4 and TRBJ1-4, with a possible D match to TRBD1 (5 bases). The V end lost 2 bases, the J end lost 8 bases, and 13 bases lay between the germline ends. The CDR3 is 14 amino acids. Germline CDR1 and CDR2: SGHNT and YYREEE (reference sequence). CDR3: CASSFGGAREKLFF. CDR3 DNA sequence: TGTGCCAGCAGCTTTGGAGGGGCCCGGGAAAAACTGTTTTTT.